This is a list of T cell receptor beta chains from one sample in a study of radiotherapy plus CTLA-4 blockade in lung cancer. Assay used: immunoSEQ multiplex PCR; TCRdb lists only in-frame clones, some missing. The sample holds 95,000 to 150,000 clones, 75% to 90% seen once. The sample here was peripheral blood, taken from a patient treated with radiotherapy plus ipilimumab. Receptor source: a human donor with non-small cell lung cancer that progressed on radiotherapy plus ipilimumab. The conserved cysteine and the conserved F or W are not part of the CDR3 here.

cdr3_aa,j_call,v_call
ASSPPGAGTEAF,TRBJ1-1,TRBV18
ASSYSGHNTEAF,TRBJ1-1,TRBV6-5
SVEDGPTIY,TRBJ1-3,TRBV29-1
ASSGYSGSNQPQH,TRBJ1-5,TRBV2
ASSGASTNYGYT,TRBJ1-2,TRBV2
ASSRSLAGNEQF,TRBJ2-1,TRBV7-8
ASSPVRGLGYEQY,TRBJ2-7,TRBV5-1
ASNPGAYEKLF,TRBJ1-4,TRBV6-6
ASSKAPDRTNYGYT,TRBJ1-2,TRBV21-1
ASRLRSFAGELF,TRBJ2-2,TRBV2
ASSKRSLEDTQY,TRBJ2-3,TRBV9
ASGYSNTGELF,TRBJ2-2,TRBV7-7
ASSLGYKRTGGRETQY,TRBJ2-5,TRBV5-6
SVRSDRGGNTIY,TRBJ1-3,TRBV29-1
ASSLDRQPQH,TRBJ1-5,TRBV7-9
ASSLVGGQNIQY,TRBJ2-4,TRBV5-1
ASSHLAGGYNEQF,TRBJ2-1,TRBV5-1
ASSDQRMNTEAF,TRBJ1-1,TRBV5-1
ASSSGTSGRSDTQY,TRBJ2-3,TRBV7-6
ASSWISNYGYT,TRBJ1-2,TRBV19
ASSLDPGVREQY,TRBJ2-7,TRBV11-2
ASRQGFNEKLF,TRBJ1-4,TRBV5-1
ASRHGLEVATQY,TRBJ2-5,TRBV6-1
ATVQGSGNTIY,TRBJ1-3,TRBV28
ASSFAGQLYEQY,TRBJ2-7,TRBV7-8
ASSLTLGNYGYT,TRBJ1-2,TRBV27
ASRRLTSANGHNEQF,TRBJ2-1,TRBV27
ASSPPGGRETQY,TRBJ2-5,TRBV7-9
ASSGRTVNTEAF,TRBJ1-1,TRBV4-1
ASSLIQAPSYNEQF,TRBJ2-1,TRBV7-3
ASSLLSGRNPYEQY,TRBJ2-7,TRBV6-5
ASRYATGGDTEAF,TRBJ1-1,TRBV5-1
ASTREGTGGAETQY,TRBJ2-5,TRBV2
ASTLAGAPGELF,TRBJ2-2,TRBV7-9
ASQIGTGRNQPQH,TRBJ1-5,TRBV6-1
ASSLGGQGNTIY,TRBJ1-3,TRBV6-1
ASSANRELYNEQF,TRBJ2-1,TRBV2
ASSFRQVNTEAF,TRBJ1-1,TRBV5-1
ASSLGHRADTIY,TRBJ1-3,TRBV5-1
ASSLGSGNTIY,TRBJ1-3,TRBV7-8
ATSMPGQSEKLF,TRBJ1-4,TRBV15
ASSPLRASLSGANVLT,TRBJ2-6,TRBV18
ASAGGKTNEKLF,TRBJ1-4,TRBV19
ASSPLRETPQF,TRBJ2-1,TRBV18
ASTRGGQSETQY,TRBJ2-5,TRBV5-1
ASSFDPSSAYEQY,TRBJ2-7,TRBV11-2
ASSLSGGGPYTEAF,TRBJ1-1,TRBV27
ASGVLAGLTDTQY,TRBJ2-3,TRBV5-1
SLDRKAGNTIY,TRBJ1-3,TRBV29-1
ASSSGYEQY,TRBJ2-7,TRBV11-2